This entry lists 4 T cell receptor beta chains sequenced from one sample in a study of CD8 T cells in Susac syndrome. Reverse transcription of about 0.5 to 1 ug RNA was performed with random hexamers. Via MiXCR, TCRdb re-called the immunoSEQ multiplex PCR reads, giving one row per CDR3 protein. The sample yields over 130,000 distinct CDR3 sequences, 85% to 95% seen once. Material for sequencing was CD4+ T cells from PBMCs. The receptors derive from a human donor with Susac syndrome.

The chain is built from TRBV7-9 and TRBJ1-1; weak D call: TRBD1 (6 bases). The CDR3 consists of 13 residues. CDR1 and CDR2 (germline): SEHNR, FQNEAQ (reference sequence). The V end was cut by 5 bases, the J end by 10 bases, with 17 bases between. The CDR3 DNA sequence: TGTGCCAGCAGCCAAACAGGGCCCGTTGGAGCTTTCTTT. Its translation: CASSQTGPVGAFF.

CDR3 sequence (DNA): TGCAGTGCTAGAGACGGGACAGCTAGCAATCAGCCCCAGCATTTT. Translating it yields CSARDGTASNQPQHF. The chain is built from TRBV20-1 and TRBJ1-5; 7 bases are shared with TRBD1. CDR1 and CDR2 (germline): DFQATT, SNEGSKA (reference sequence). After removal of 0 bases from V and 0 bases from J, the junction contained 2 bases not matched to a gene. The CDR3 sequence is 15 residues long.

The chain employs TRBV20-1 and TRBJ2-7, with 7 bases aligning to TRBD2. The V gene's germline CDR1 is DFQATT and CDR2 SNEGSKA (reference sequence). The CDR3 spans 15 residues. The V and J ends lost 0 bases and 0 bases, in that order; junction bases with no gene match: 5. CDR3 sequence: CSARDPTGGSYEQYF. In DNA, the CDR3 is TGCAGTGCTAGAGATCCGACGGGGGGCTCCTACGAGCAGTACTTC.

The rearrangement joins TRBV4-2 to TRBJ1-2, with D unclear. The germline gives CDR1 LGHNA, CDR2 YNFKEQ. V lost 0 bases and J 5 bases, leaving 13 bases between the germline ends. This CDR3 has 15 amino acids. The CDR3 region is CASSQDHGGKYGYTF. In DNA form, the CDR3 reads TGTGCCAGCAGCCAAGATCACGGAGGGAAATATGGCTACACCTTC.